The 29 T cell receptor beta chains given below trace back to one sample, sequenced in a study of OX40 agonist ivuxolimab in advanced cancers. Sequencing used immunoSEQ multiplex PCR; TCRdb keeps in-frame clones, though not all of them. The sample carries some 70,000 clones, about 90% recorded once. The sample here was CD4+ or CD8+ T cells sorted from blood, taken in a trial of the OX40 agonist ivuxolimab. These receptors originate from an adult with an advanced solid tumor such as melanoma, head and neck, liver or kidney cancer.

This clone was detected only a few times. This rearrangement joins TRBV9 to TRBJ2-7; D remains ambiguous. Germline assignment: CDR1 SGDLS and CDR2 YYNGEE. V lost 4 bases and J lost 5, with 16 bases in between. The CDR3 contains 14 residues. CDR3 DNA: TGTGCCAGCAGCAAACTTCAACGTTCGGACGAGCAGTACTTC. It encodes CASSKLQRSDEQYF.

The rearrangement joins TRBV5-1 to TRBJ2-2, with D tentatively TRBD2 (5 bases). The CDR3 length is 13 residues. The V and J ends lost 0 bases and 7 bases respectively, with 7 bases between them. Looked up from germline, CDR1 is SGHRS and CDR2 is YFSETQ. In nucleotides, the CDR3 is TGCGCCAGCAGCTTGGACGGACTCGGGGAGCTGTTTTTT. This codes for CASSLDGLGELFF.

The CDR3 bases are TGTGCCAGCAGTTCAGGACAGGGGTTCTACGAGCAGTACTTC. Translating gives CASSSGQGFYEQYF. The chain has TRBV28 and TRBJ2-7, with 9 nucleotides matching TRBD1. V was pared by 4 bases and J by 3 bases, with 4 bases of the junction left unmatched. Germline CDR1 MDHEN, CDR2 SYDVKM. The CDR3 runs to 14 residues.

This chain uses TRBV18 with TRBJ2-7; D gene unclear. With 6 bases removed from V and 1 base from J, the gap between germline ends came to 10 bases. Per germline, CDR1 KGHSH and CDR2 LQKENI. The CDR3 has 13 amino acids. The CDR3 DNA reads TGTGCCAGCTCGCTCTCAGAATCCTACGAGCAGTACTTC. Translating it yields CASSLSESYEQYF. Based on the CDR3 plus reference TRBV18 and TRBJ2-7, the full variable domain is NAGVMQNPRHLVRRRGQEARLRCSPMKGHSHVYWYRQLPEEGLKFMVYLQKENIIDESGMPKERFSAEFPKEGPSILRIQQVVRGDSAAYFCASSLSESYEQYFGPGTRLTVT.

The chain recombines TRBV7-2 with TRBJ2-7; D gene uncertain. CDR3 length: 11 residues. The germline V gene encodes CDR1 SGHTA and CDR2 FQGNSA. V gave up 6 bases and J gave up 2 bases, with 5 bases separating them. CDR3 loop: CASSPTYEQYF. DNA of the CDR3: TGTGCCAGCAGTCCAACCTACGAGCAGTACTTC.

V gene TRBV21-1 combines with J gene TRBJ2-7; TRBD2 is the table's D call and was not checked against the DNA. TRBV21-1 is an annotated pseudogene. The CDR3 loop spans 16 amino acids. For the CDR3, the DNA is TGTGCCAGCAGCAAGGGACTAGCGGGAGGGGGCCCCGAGCAGTACTTC. It yields the protein CASSKGLAGGGPEQYF.

The gene calls are TRBV30 and TRBJ2-2, with a possible D match to TRBD1 (6 bases). Germline CDR1 and CDR2: GTSNPN and SVGIG (reference sequence). This CDR3 has 13 amino acids. Trimming took 0 bases from V and 5 from J, leaving 7 bases between them. CDR3 sequence reads: CAWSVQGTGELFF. The CDR3 coding sequence is TGTGCCTGGAGTGTACAGGGTACCGGGGAGCTGTTTTTT. Full variable domain (rest looked up from reference TRBV30 and TRBJ2-2): SQTIHQWPATLVQPVGSPLSLECTVEGTSNPNLYWYRQAAGRGLQLLFYSVGIGQISSEVPQNLSASRPQDRQFILSSKKLLLSDSGFYLCAWSVQGTGELFFGEGSRLTVL.

The chain links TRBV7-3 to TRBJ2-1; 7 positions agree with TRBD1. Trimming took 5 bases from V and 6 from J; bases not matched to a gene: 7. Germline V gene lookup returns CDR1 SGHTA and CDR2 FQGTGA. The CDR3 covers 14 residues. The CDR3 coding sequence is TGTGCCAGCAGCACCTCTAGGGGGCCCAATGAGCAGTTCTTC. Translating gives CASSTSRGPNEQFF.

This clone was observed a handful of times. The gene calls are TRBV4-1 and TRBJ1-3; weak D call: TRBD1 (5 bases). V lost 4 bases and J lost 9, with 13 bases in between. The CDR3 has 13 amino acids. Germline V gives CDR1 MGHRA, CDR2 YSYEKL. CDR3 region: CASSPRDPPTIYF. The CDR3 nucleotides are TGCGCCAGCAGCCCCCGGGACCCGCCCACCATATATTTT.

The chain joins TRBV11-2 to TRBJ2-6; D gene uncertain. Trimming left V 7 bases short and J 0 bases short, with 7 bases between. Per germline, CDR1 SGHAT and CDR2 FQNNGV. CDR3 length: 14 residues. The CDR3 DNA is TGTGCCAGCAAGAGGAGCTCTGGGGCCAACGTCCTGACTTTC. Its protein product is CASKRSSGANVLTF.

The V gene is TRBV7-3, the J gene TRBJ2-1; D is ambiguous. The CDR3 consists of 15 residues. Germline V gene data show CDR1 as SGHTA and CDR2 as FQGTGA. Trimming took off 5 bases at V and 7 bases at J, with 18 bases between the two ends. The CDR3 region is CASSLGDFPSNEQFF. The CDR3 region has the DNA TGTGCCAGCAGCCTAGGCGACTTCCCTAGTAATGAGCAGTTCTTC. Full variable domain (outside the CDR3, taken from reference TRBV7-3 and TRBJ2-1): GAGVSQTPSNKVTEKGKYVELRCDPISGHTALYWYRQSLGQGPEFLIYFQGTGAADDSGLPNDRFFAVRPEGSVSTLKIQRTERGDSAVYLCASSLGDFPSNEQFFGPGTRLTVL.

This chain links TRBV5-1 with TRBJ2-7; D is ambiguous. V was clipped by 0 bases and J by 2 bases, with 9 bases between them. This CDR3 has 14 amino acids. CDR1 and CDR2 (germline): SGHRS, YFSETQ. CDR3 sequence (DNA): TGCGCCAGCAGCTTGGTGCACACCACCTACGAGCAGTACTTC. Its protein is CASSLVHTTYEQYF. Full variable domain (remainder filled in from reference TRBV5-1 and TRBJ2-7): KAGVTQTPRYLIKTRGQQVTLSCSPISGHRSVSWYQQTPGQGLQFLFEYFSETQRNKGNFPGRFSGRQFSNSRSEMNVSTLELGDSALYLCASSLVHTTYEQYFGPGTRLTVT.

The table lists this clone with a few counts. The gene calls are TRBV19 and TRBJ1-1, with 8 bases identical to TRBD1. The CDR3 is made up of 15 amino acids. Losses at the gene ends were 5 bases for V and 1 base for J; bases not matched to a gene: 6. Germline V gene sequence: CDR1 LNHDA, CDR2 SQIVND (reference sequence). This chain's CDR3 is CASSPTGGRNTEAFF. The CDR3 DNA follows: TGTGCCAGTAGTCCTACAGGGGGACGGAACACTGAAGCTTTCTTT.

The chain combines TRBV7-2 with TRBJ1-1; D gene ambiguous. Germline CDR1 is SGHTA and CDR2 is FQGNSA. CDR3 length: 12 residues. Trimming removed 2 bases at V and 5 bases at J, with 6 bases between. The CDR3 DNA is TGTGCCAGCAGCTTATGGGAGACTGAAGCTTTCTTT. Protein: CASSLWETEAFF.

This rearrangement joins TRBV9 to TRBJ2-3, with 8 bases lining up with TRBD1. Trimming removed 7 bases from V and 1 base from J; junction bases left unmatched: 5. CDR3 size: 14 residues. Germline CDR1 and CDR2: SGDLS and YYNGEE. DNA of the CDR3: TGTGCCAGCGGGGGACAGGTCCGCACAGATACGCAGTATTTT. This encodes CASGGQVRTDTQYF. The full variable domain, rest sourced from reference TRBV9 and TRBJ2-3, is DSGVTQTPKHLITATGQRVTLRCSPRSGDLSVYWYQQSLDQGLQFLIQYYNGEERAKGNILERFSAQQFPDLHSELNLSSLELGDSALYFCASGGQVRTDTQYFGPGTRLTVL.

CDR3 protein: CAIEDGRNYEQYF. For the CDR3, the DNA is TGTGCCATCGAGGACGGAAGGAACTACGAGCAGTACTTC. The chain has TRBV10-3 and TRBJ2-7; D uncertain. Germline CDR1 and CDR2: ENHRY and SYGVKD. This CDR3 comprises 13 residues. Trimming removed 8 bases at V and 3 bases at J, with 14 bases between.

The rearrangement links TRBV5-1 to TRBJ2-3, with a weak D call TRBD2 (6 bases). CDR3 length equals 14 residues. CDR1 is SGHRS, CDR2 YFSETQ, per germline. Trimming pared 9 bases from V and 4 bases from J, leaving 18 bases between. The CDR3 bases are TGCGCCACCTCCGAGGGACTCGTAGCAGATACGCAGTATTTT. Protein: CATSEGLVADTQYF. The whole variable domain, remainder taken from reference TRBV5-1 and TRBJ2-3, is KAGVTQTPRYLIKTRGQQVTLSCSPISGHRSVSWYQQTPGQGLQFLFEYFSETQRNKGNFPGRFSGRQFSNSRSEMNVSTLELGDSALYLCATSEGLVADTQYFGPGTRLTVL.

The chain carries TRBV5-1 and TRBJ2-3; a possible D gene is TRBD2 (6 bases). Germline CDR1 reads SGHRS; CDR2 reads YFSETQ. V lost 4 bases to trimming and J lost 1 base, with 13 bases between them. This CDR3 region has 15 residues. The CDR3 is CASSQSGYRTDTQYF. CDR3 coding DNA: TGCGCCAGCAGCCAGAGCGGGTACCGCACAGATACGCAGTATTTT. The whole variable domain, remainder taken from reference TRBV5-1 and TRBJ2-3, is KAGVTQTPRYLIKTRGQQVTLSCSPISGHRSVSWYQQTPGQGLQFLFEYFSETQRNKGNFPGRFSGRQFSNSRSEMNVSTLELGDSALYLCASSQSGYRTDTQYFGPGTRLTVL.

As concerns this clone: A junction boundary mismatches the germline segment, possibly from a read error. The genes are TRBV29-1 and TRBJ1-1, with D perhaps TRBD1 (6 bases). CDR1 is SQVTM and CDR2 is ANQGSEA in the germline V gene. The length of the CDR3 is 15 residues. In DNA, the CDR3 is TGCAGCGCTGAAATACAGGGTCGGATGAACACTGAAGCTTTCTTT. Amino acids: CSAEIQGRMNTEAFF.

The chain recombines TRBV7-8 with TRBJ1-2; weak D call: TRBD1 (5 bases). Trimming shortened V by 0 bases and J by 8 bases, and 10 bases separated the two germline ends. This CDR3 contains 13 residues. Germline V gene lookup returns CDR1 SGHVS and CDR2 FQNEAQ. CDR3 nucleotide sequence: TGTGCCAGCAGCTTAGCGACAGAGCGGGGCTACACCTTC. This gives the protein CASSLATERGYTF. Full variable domain (rest looked up from reference TRBV7-8 and TRBJ1-2): GAGVSQSPRYKVAKRGQDVALRCDPISGHVSLFWYQQALGQGPEFLTYFQNEAQLDKSGLPSDRFFAERPEGSVSTLKIQRTQQEDSAVYLCASSLATERGYTFGSGTRLTVV.

This sequence joins TRBV28 and TRBJ2-1, with 11 positions matching TRBD2. CDR1 is MDHEN, CDR2 SYDVKM, per germline. V shed 7 bases and J 7 bases; nucleotides not matched to a gene: 9. The CDR3 is 15 amino acids. The CDR3 sequence: CASILSGGARNEQFF. The CDR3 nucleotides are TGTGCCAGCATCCTTAGCGGGGGGGCTCGGAATGAGCAGTTCTTC.

V usage is TRBV4-1 and J usage is TRBJ2-7, with D possibly TRBD2 on 6 matching bases. V was trimmed by 1 base and J by 4 bases, leaving 14 bases between them. CDR1 MGHRA and CDR2 YSYEKL come from the germline V gene. The CDR3 has 15 amino acids. CDR3 sequence (DNA): TGCGCCAGCAGCCAAGGTGGAGGGGTAAATTACGAGCAGTACTTC. The encoded protein is CASSQGGGVNYEQYF.

This sequence joins TRBV7-6 and TRBJ2-3, with 8 bases identical to TRBD1. The germline gives CDR1 SGHVS, CDR2 FNYEAQ. Trimming at V came to 1 base and at J to 2 bases, leaving 2 bases not matched to a gene. The CDR3 has 15 residues. The CDR3 nucleotides are TGTGCCAGCAGCTTAGGGACAGGGTACACAGATACGCAGTATTTT. This gives the protein CASSLGTGYTDTQYF.

This clone was seen only a few times. V is TRBV5-1 and J is TRBJ1-1; D remains ambiguous. This CDR3 is 12 amino acids long. Germline-derived CDR1 and CDR2 are SGHRS and YFSETQ. V gave up 2 bases and J gave up 4 bases, with 6 bases separating them. DNA for the CDR3: TGCGCCAGCAGCTTCGCGGGCACTGAAGCTTTCTTT. Translated: CASSFAGTEAFF. The variable domain in full, completed from reference TRBV5-1 and TRBJ1-1, reads KAGVTQTPRYLIKTRGQQVTLSCSPISGHRSVSWYQQTPGQGLQFLFEYFSETQRNKGNFPGRFSGRQFSNSRSEMNVSTLELGDSALYLCASSFAGTEAFFGQGTRLTVV.

This clone has a single count. The chain has TRBV9 and TRBJ2-5, with 15 bases aligning to TRBD2. The V gene's germline CDR1 is SGDLS and CDR2 YYNGEE. The V segment lost 4 bases and the J segment 4 bases; nucleotides outside the gene matches: 8. The CDR3 has 17 amino acids. CDR3 DNA: TGTGCCAGCAGCCGGACTAGCGGGGGGGCCACGGGAGAGACCCAGTACTTC. Its translation: CASSRTSGGATGETQYF.

The chain combines TRBV7-3 with TRBJ2-5, with TRBD1 as a possible D gene (6 bases). The DNA end is a closer match to TRBJ2-7, so the J assignment may be wrong. The V gene's germline CDR1 is SGHTA and CDR2 FQGTGA. This CDR3 contains 14 residues. The CDR3 loop is CASSPRGGSYEQYF. As DNA, the CDR3 is TGTGCCAGCAGCCCCCGAGGGGGATCCTACGAGCAGTACTTC.

The table lists this clone with a count of one. The rearrangement links TRBV6-1 to TRBJ2-7; D may correspond to TRBD1 or TRBD2 (6 bases each). The germline V and J ends were trimmed by 1 base and 0 bases, with 19 bases remaining between them. This CDR3 spans 18 amino acids. Germline V gene sequence: CDR1 MNHNS, CDR2 SASEGT. The CDR3, as DNA: TGTGCCAGCAGTGAAGTTAGGTCGGGGGCCGCCAGCTCCTACGAGCAGTACTTC. Its protein product is CASSEVRSGAASSYEQYF.

The CDR3 DNA is TGTGCCAGCAGCCAAGGCGGGGGTCGCACAGATACGCAGTATTTT. It specifies CASSQGGGRTDTQYF. V is TRBV4-2 and J is TRBJ2-3; TRBD2 matches 7 bases. Germline V CDR1 and CDR2: LGHNA, YNFKEQ. The CDR3 contains 15 residues. Trimming at V came to 1 base and at J to 1 base, leaving 2 bases not matched to a gene.

This clone was picked up one time. The chain employs TRBV7-9 and TRBJ1-6; TRBD1 matches at 9 bases. Germline V lookup: CDR1 SEHNR, CDR2 FQNEAQ (reference sequence). The CDR3 is 15 amino acids. Trimming at V came to 3 bases and at J to 7 bases, leaving 4 bases not matched to a gene. The CDR3 DNA reads TGTGCCAGCAGCTTGGGCGGGACAGGGAATTCACCCCTCCACTTT. This codes for CASSLGGTGNSPLHF.